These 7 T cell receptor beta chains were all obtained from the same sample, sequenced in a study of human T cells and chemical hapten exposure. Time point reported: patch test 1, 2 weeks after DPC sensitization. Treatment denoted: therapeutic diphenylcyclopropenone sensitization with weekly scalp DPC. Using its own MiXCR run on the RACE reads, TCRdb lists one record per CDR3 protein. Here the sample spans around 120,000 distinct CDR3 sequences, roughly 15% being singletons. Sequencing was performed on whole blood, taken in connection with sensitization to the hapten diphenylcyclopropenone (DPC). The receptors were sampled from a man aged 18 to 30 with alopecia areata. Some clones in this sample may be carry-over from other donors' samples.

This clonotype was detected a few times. CDR3 amino acids: CASSPAGTGELFF. DNA for the CDR3: TGTGCCAGCAGCCCGGCGGGCACCGGGGAGCTGTTTTTT. This chain uses TRBV7-7 with TRBJ2-2; TRBD2 is a possible D gene (5 bases). The V and J ends lost 5 bases and 4 bases respectively, with 8 bases between them. The length of the CDR3 is 13 residues. Germline V lookup: CDR1 SSHAT, CDR2 FNYEAQ (reference sequence).

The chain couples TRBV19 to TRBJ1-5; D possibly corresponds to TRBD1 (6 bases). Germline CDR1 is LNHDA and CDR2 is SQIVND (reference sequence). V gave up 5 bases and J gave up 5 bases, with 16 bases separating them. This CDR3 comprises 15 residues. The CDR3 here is CASSPRGDRYQPQHF. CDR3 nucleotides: TGTGCCAGTAGTCCGAGGGGGGATCGTTATCAGCCCCAGCATTTT.

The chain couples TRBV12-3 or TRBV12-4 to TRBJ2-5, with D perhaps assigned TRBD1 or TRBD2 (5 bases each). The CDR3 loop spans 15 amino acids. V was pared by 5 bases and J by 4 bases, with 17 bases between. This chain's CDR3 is CASSTGHATRETQYF. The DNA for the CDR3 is TGTGCCAGCAGTACGGGGCACGCTACTCGAGAGACCCAGTACTTC.

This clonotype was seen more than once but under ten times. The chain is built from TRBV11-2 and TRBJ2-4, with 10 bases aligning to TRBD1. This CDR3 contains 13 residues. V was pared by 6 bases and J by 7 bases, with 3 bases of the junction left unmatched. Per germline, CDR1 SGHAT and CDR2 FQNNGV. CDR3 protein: CASSLDRGNIQYF. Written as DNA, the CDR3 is TGTGCCAGCAGTTTGGACAGGGGGAACATTCAGTACTTC.

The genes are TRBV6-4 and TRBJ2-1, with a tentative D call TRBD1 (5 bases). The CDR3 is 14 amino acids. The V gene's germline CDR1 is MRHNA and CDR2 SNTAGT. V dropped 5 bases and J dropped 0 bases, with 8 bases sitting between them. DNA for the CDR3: TGTGCCAGCAGTATAGGGGTCTCCTACAATGAGCAGTTCTTC. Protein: CASSIGVSYNEQFF.

The CDR3 DNA follows: TGTGCCAGCAGCTTAAGCTGGGACAGGGGAGAGACCCAGTACTTC. Translating gives CASSLSWDRGETQYF. The chain carries TRBV7-6 and TRBJ2-5, with TRBD1 matching over 10 bases. The CDR3 covers 15 residues. Trimming removed 2 bases from V and 4 bases from J; junction bases left unmatched: 4. Germline CDR1 is SGHVS and CDR2 is FNYEAQ.

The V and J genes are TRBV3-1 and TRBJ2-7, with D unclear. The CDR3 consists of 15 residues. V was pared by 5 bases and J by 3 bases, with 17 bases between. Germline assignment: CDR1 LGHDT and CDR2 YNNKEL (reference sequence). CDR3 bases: TGTGCCAGCAGCGTGACTTGGTCCGTGAGCTACGAGCAGTACTTC. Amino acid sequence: CASSVTWSVSYEQYF.